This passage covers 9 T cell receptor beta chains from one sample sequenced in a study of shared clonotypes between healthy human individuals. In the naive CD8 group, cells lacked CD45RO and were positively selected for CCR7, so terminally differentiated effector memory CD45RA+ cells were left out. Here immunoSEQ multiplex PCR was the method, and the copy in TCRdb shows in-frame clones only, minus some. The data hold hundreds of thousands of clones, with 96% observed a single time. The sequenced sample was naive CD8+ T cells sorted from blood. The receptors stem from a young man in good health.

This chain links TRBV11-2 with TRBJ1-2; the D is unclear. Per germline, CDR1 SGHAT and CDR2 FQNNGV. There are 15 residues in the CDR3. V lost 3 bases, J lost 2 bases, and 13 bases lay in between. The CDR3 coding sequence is TGTGCCAGCAGCTTGTTTCCGGGCCTCAACTATGGCTACACCTTC. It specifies CASSLFPGLNYGYTF. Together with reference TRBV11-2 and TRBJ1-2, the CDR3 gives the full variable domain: EAGVAQSPRYKIIEKRQSVAFWCNPISGHATLYWYQQILGQGPKLLIQFQNNGVVDDSQLPKDRFSAERLKGVDSTLKIQPAKLEDSAVYLCASSLFPGLNYGYTFGSGTRLTVV.

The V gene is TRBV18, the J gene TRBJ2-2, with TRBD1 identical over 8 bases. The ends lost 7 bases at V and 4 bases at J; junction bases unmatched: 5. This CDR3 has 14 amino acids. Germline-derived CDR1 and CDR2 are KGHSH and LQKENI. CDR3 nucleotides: TGTGCCAGCTTGACAGGGGCAGGCACCGGGGAGCTGTTTTTT. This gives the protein CASLTGAGTGELFF.

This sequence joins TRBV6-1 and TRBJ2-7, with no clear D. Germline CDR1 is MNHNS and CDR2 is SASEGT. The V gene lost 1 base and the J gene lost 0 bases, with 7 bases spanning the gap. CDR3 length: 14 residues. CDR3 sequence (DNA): TGTGCCAGCAGTGAAGAGGCGAGCTCCTACGAGCAGTACTTC. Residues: CASSEEASSYEQYF.

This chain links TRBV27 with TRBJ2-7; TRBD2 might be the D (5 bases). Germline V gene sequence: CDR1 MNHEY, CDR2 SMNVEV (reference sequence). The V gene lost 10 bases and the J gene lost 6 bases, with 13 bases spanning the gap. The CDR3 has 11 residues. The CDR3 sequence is CATAEAGEQYF. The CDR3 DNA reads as TGTGCCACGGCGGAGGCGGGCGAGCAGTACTTC.

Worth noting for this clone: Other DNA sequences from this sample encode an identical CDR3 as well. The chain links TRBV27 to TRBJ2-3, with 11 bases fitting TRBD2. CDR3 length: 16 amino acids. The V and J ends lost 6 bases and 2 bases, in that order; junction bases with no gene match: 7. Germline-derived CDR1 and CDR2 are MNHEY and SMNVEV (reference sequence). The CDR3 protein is CASSLGTSGTTDTQYF. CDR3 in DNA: TGTGCCAGCAGCCTAGGGACTAGCGGTACCACAGATACGCAGTATTTT.

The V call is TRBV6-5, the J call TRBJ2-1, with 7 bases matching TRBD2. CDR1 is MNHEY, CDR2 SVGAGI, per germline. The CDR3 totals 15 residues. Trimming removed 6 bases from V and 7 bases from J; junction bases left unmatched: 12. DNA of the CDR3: TGTGCCAGCAGAGGGGAGGGCGGGAGTTTGAATGAGCAGTTCTTC. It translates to CASRGEGGSLNEQFF.

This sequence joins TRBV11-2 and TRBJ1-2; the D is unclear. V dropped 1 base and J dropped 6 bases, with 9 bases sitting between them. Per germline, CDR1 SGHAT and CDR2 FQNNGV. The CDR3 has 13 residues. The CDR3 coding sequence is TGTGCCAGCAGCTTAGTAGCTGGGGATGGCTACACCTTC. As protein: CASSLVAGDGYTF.

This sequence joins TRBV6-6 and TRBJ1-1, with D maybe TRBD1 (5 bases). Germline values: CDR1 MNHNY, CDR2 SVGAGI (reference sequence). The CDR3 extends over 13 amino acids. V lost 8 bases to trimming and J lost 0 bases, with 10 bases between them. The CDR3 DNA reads TGTGCCAGCGATAAGGGGATGAACACTGAAGCTTTCTTT. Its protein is CASDKGMNTEAFF.

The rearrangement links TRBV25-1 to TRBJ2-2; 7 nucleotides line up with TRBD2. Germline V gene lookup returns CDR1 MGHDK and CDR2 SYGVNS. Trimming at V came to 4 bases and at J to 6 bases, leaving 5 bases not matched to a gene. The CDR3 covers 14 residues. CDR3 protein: CASSAAGPAGELFF. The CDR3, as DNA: TGTGCCAGCAGTGCAGCGGGACCCGCCGGGGAGCTGTTTTTT.